These T cell receptor beta chains were read from a single sample in a study of cytomegalovirus exposure and HLA in healthy donors. Generated by immunoSEQ multiplex PCR, the TCRdb table keeps only in-frame clones and is missing some. The table includes 87,000 or so clones, approximately 7.7% detected once. The specimen sequenced was PBMCs. These receptors all come from a man in his forties or fifties in good health and CMV-seronegative. Both conserved end residues are part of each CDR3. The D gene is left open where the match is weak. Expanded clones are given a class, and other clones once, few, many or no size at all.

size,D,J,V,DNA,CDR3
few,.,TRBJ2-1,TRBV19,TGTGCCAGTAGCCCGGAGGACAATGAGCAGTTCTTC,CASSPEDNEQFF
.,TRBD2,TRBJ2-1,TRBV4-2,TGTGCCAGCAGCCAAGACCGGACTAGCGGGAGAGTTGAGCAGTTCTTC,CASSQDRTSGRVEQFF
few,.,TRBJ1-1,TRBV5-1,TGCGCCAGCAGCCGAACTGGACAACCCGACACTGAAGCTTTCTTT,CASSRTGQPDTEAFF
few,TRBD2,TRBJ2-1,TRBV4-1,TGCGCCAGCAGCCAAGATCTAACTAGCGGGGGTAATGAGCAGTTCTTC,CASSQDLTSGGNEQFF
.,TRBD1,TRBJ2-3,TRBV7-9,TGTGCCAGCAGCTCGGACAGGGGGCGCGGGAGAGATACGCAGTATTTT,CASSSDRGRGRDTQYF
.,.,TRBJ2-2,TRBV6-6,TGTGCCAGCAGTTCACCCGGGAGAATCGCCGGGGAGCTGTTTTTT,CASSSPGRIAGELFF
few,.,TRBJ1-1,TRBV30,TGTGCCTGGAATAGGCGCGGCACTGAAGCTTTCTTT,CAWNRRGTEAFF
few,.,TRBJ2-7,TRBV6-1,TGTGCCAGCAAGGAATCCCTCTTGGGGGGTTACGAGCAGTACTTC,CASKESLLGGYEQYF
.,.,TRBJ2-1,TRBV5-4,TGTGCCAGCAGCTTGGTAGATGCTAATGAGCAGTTCTTC,CASSLVDANEQFF
.,.,TRBJ2-7,TRBV10-3,TGTGCCATCAGTGAGTCGAAAGGGGCAGAGGAGCAGTACTTC,CAISESKGAEEQYF
many,.,TRBJ1-3,TRBV5-5,TGTGCCAGCAGCCCGACGAGGGGAAACACCATATATTTT,CASSPTRGNTIYF
.,.,TRBJ2-1,TRBV6-1,TGTGCCAGCAGTGGACAACAGGGCAATGAGCAGTTCTTC,CASSGQQGNEQFF
.,TRBD2,TRBJ2-1,TRBV27,TGTGCCAGCAGCCCGGGACTAGCGGGAGTTGAGCAGTTCTTC,CASSPGLAGVEQFF
.,.,TRBJ2-3,TRBV19,TGTGCCAGTAGCCACGACTTATCTAGCACAGATACGCAGTATTTT,CASSHDLSSTDTQYF
few,.,TRBJ1-2,TRBV30,.,CAWAKGTGVPTF
.,TRBD1,TRBJ2-5,TRBV5-1,TGCGCCAGCAGCCTTTACGGGACAGGGGGTTTAGTGACCCAGTACTTC,CASSLYGTGGLVTQYF
.,TRBD2,TRBJ2-3,TRBV28,TGTGCCAGCAGTTCCCGACTAGCGGGGGCTGATACGCAGTATTTT,CASSSRLAGADTQYF
.,.,TRBJ1-2,TRBV5-1,TGCGCCAGCAGCTTGGGACAGGTCGGGGACTATGGCTACACCTTC,CASSLGQVGDYGYTF
.,TRBD2,TRBJ2-5,TRBV7-3,TGTGCCAGCAGCTTAGGAGTAGGGAGGGCCCTCGAGACCCAGTACTTC,CASSLGVGRALETQYF
.,TRBD1,TRBJ1-4,TRBV5-1,TGCGCCAGCAGCTCGGGACAGTCGAATGAAAAACTGTTTTTT,CASSSGQSNEKLFF
few,.,TRBJ2-5,TRBV2,TGTGCCAGCGGGGCGGAGATCCAAGAGACCCAGTACTTC,CASGAEIQETQYF
few,.,TRBJ1-1,TRBV18,TGTGCCAGCTCAACTGACGGGGAGAACACTGAAGCTTTCTTT,CASSTDGENTEAFF
.,.,TRBJ1-2,TRBV2,TGTGCCAGCAGTGAATACAGGGAGCGATATGGCTACACCTTC,CASSEYRERYGYTF
.,.,TRBJ1-2,TRBV28,TGTGCCACCAAGGGGGTTAACTATGGCTACACCTTC,CATKGVNYGYTF
.,TRBD1,TRBJ1-1,TRBV10-3,TGTGCCATCAGCGACAGGGCTACTGAAGCTTTCTTT,CAISDRATEAFF
few,TRBD2,TRBJ2-7,TRBV19,TGTGCCAGTAGGCCAGCGGGAGGGTCTTTCGAGCAGTACTTC,CASRPAGGSFEQYF
few,.,TRBJ1-1,TRBV2,TGTGCCAGCAGTGGGGATAGAAGGGCCGGGAGCACTGAAGCTTTCTTT,CASSGDRRAGSTEAFF
few,.,TRBJ2-1,TRBV7-2,TGTGCCAGCACCGGAGGGATGATACTCAATGAGCAGTTCTTC,CASTGGMILNEQFF
few,TRBD1,TRBJ1-2,TRBV10-3,TGTGCCATCAGTGAGTCGGAGGACAGGGTAATTGGCTACACCTTC,CAISESEDRVIGYTF
.,TRBD1,TRBJ1-1,TRBV7-9,TGTGCCAGCAGCGGGATACAGGGGAGTGGGACTGAAGCTTTCTTT,CASSGIQGSGTEAFF
few,TRBD1,TRBJ1-2,TRBV5-1,TGCGCCAGCAGCTCGACAGGGGTGGGCTATGGCTACACCTTC,CASSSTGVGYGYTF
few,TRBD1,TRBJ1-5,TRBV19,TGTGCCAGTAGTACGGACAGGGCGCGAAATCAGCCCCAGCATTTT,CASSTDRARNQPQHF
.,TRBD1,TRBJ2-3,TRBV29-1,TGCAGCGTGCAAACAGGGGGCTGGGGAGATACGCAGTATTTT,CSVQTGGWGDTQYF
few,TRBD2,TRBJ2-3,TRBV9,TGTGCCAGCAGCGTAGCGGGGGCTAGCGGGGGAAGCACAGATACGCAGTATTTT,CASSVAGASGGSTDTQYF
few,.,TRBJ2-1,TRBV19,TGTGCCAGTAGGCCGGCGGGGTCCTACAATGAGCAGTTCTTC,CASRPAGSYNEQFF
.,TRBD1,TRBJ1-1,TRBV5-4,TGTGCCAGCAGCGCGGGACAGTTGAACACTGAAGCTTTCTTT,CASSAGQLNTEAFF
few,TRBD1,TRBJ2-1,TRBV6-4,TGTGCCAGCAGCGACAGCCCGAACAGGGGGCGCCCCAATGAGCAGTTCTTC,CASSDSPNRGRPNEQFF
.,TRBD1,TRBJ1-4,TRBV11-2,TGTGCCAGCAGCCCGGGACAGGGGAGAGAAAAACTGTTTTTT,CASSPGQGREKLFF
few,.,TRBJ1-1,TRBV5-1,TGCGCCAGCAGCAACCGGGACAAGAACACTGAAGCTTTCTTT,CASSNRDKNTEAFF
.,TRBD1,TRBJ2-7,TRBV28,TGTGCCAGCAGTACCTACCAAACCGGGACAGGGCCTGAGCAGTACTTC,CASSTYQTGTGPEQYF
few,.,TRBJ2-5,TRBV20-1,TGCAGTGCCCAGTACCAAGAGACCCAGTACTTC,CSAQYQETQYF
few,.,TRBJ2-3,TRBV6-1,TGTGCCAGCAGTGAAACTCTGGTAGATACGCAGTATTTT,CASSETLVDTQYF
.,.,TRBJ2-1,TRBV12-2,TGTGCAAGTCGCTTAGCGTGGACGAGACTAGGATGCATTGGGCAGTTCTTC,CASRLAWTRLGCIGQFF
few,.,TRBJ1-1,TRBV4-1,TGCGCCAGCAGCCAAGTGGAGCGACTGGGAGCTTTCTTT,CASSQVERLGAFF
many,TRBD1,TRBJ1-6,TRBV27,TGTGCCAGCAGTACGCCGACAGGGTACAATTCACCCCTCCACTTT,CASSTPTGYNSPLHF
few,.,TRBJ1-3,TRBV25-1,TGTGCCGCAGGTAGCGCCTCTGGAAACACCATATATTTT,CAAGSASGNTIYF
few,TRBD1,TRBJ1-2,TRBV28,TGTGCCAGCAGGGGGACAGGGGCGGGCGGCTACACCTTC,CASRGTGAGGYTF
.,.,TRBJ1-1,TRBV10-1,TGCGCCACATCACAAATGAACACTGAAGCTTTCTTT,CATSQMNTEAFF
few,TRBD2,TRBJ2-3,TRBV5-4,TGTGCCAGCAGCTTAGGCGGGGGGGCGGGCACAGATACGCAGTATTTT,CASSLGGGAGTDTQYF
few,.,TRBJ1-2,TRBV7-2,TGTGCCAGCAGCTTAGGGGGACAAGGCCAAGGCTACACCTTC,CASSLGGQGQGYTF
few,.,TRBJ2-5,TRBV5-1,TGCGCCAGCAGCTCCGGACTAATCAGGGAGACCCAGTACTTC,CASSSGLIRETQYF
.,TRBD1,TRBJ2-2,TRBV13,TGTGCCAGCAGCTTACGAAGGACAGGGCGCACCGGGGAGCTGTTTTTT,CASSLRRTGRTGELFF
.,TRBD1,TRBJ1-2,TRBV6-1,TGTGCCAGCGGGGGACAGGGTGTGTCTGGCTACACCTTC,CASGGQGVSGYTF
.,.,TRBJ2-2,TRBV7-6,TGTGCCAGCAGCCCAGGGGGACTCAACACCGGGGAGCTGTTTTTT,CASSPGGLNTGELFF
few,TRBD2,TRBJ2-2,TRBV29-1,TGCAGCGTTAGGGAGGGGAACACCGGGGAGCTGTTTTTT,CSVREGNTGELFF